The rows below give T cell receptor beta chains drawn from one sample of a study of cytomegalovirus exposure and HLA in healthy donors. Sequenced by immunoSEQ multiplex PCR; TCRdb stores in-frame clones only, minus some. This repertoire shows about 110,000 clones, around three quarters found once; its top ten account for roughly 8.2%. Sequenced sample: PBMCs. These receptors all come from a woman aged 50 to 60 in good health and CMV-seropositive. CDR3s include the opening cysteine and the closing phenylalanine or tryptophan. A D gene is named only where the DNA matches it firmly. Clone size is not always given. Where it is, it says once, few, many or a class for expanded clones.

v_gene	abundance	j_gene	d_gene	CDR3nt	CDR3aa
TRBV7-2	few	TRBJ2-3	NA	TGTGCCAGCAGCTTGTTGCAGAAAGATACGCAGTATTTT	CASSLLQKDTQYF
TRBV10-3	NA	TRBJ1-5	NA	TGTGCCATCAGGGGGGGGGATCAGCCCCAGCATTTT	CAIRGGDQPQHF
TRBV18	few	TRBJ1-3	TRBD1	TGTGCCAGCTCACCACCGACAGGGAGTGACACCATATATTTT	CASSPPTGSDTIYF
TRBV30	NA	TRBJ2-5	TRBD2	TGTGCCTGGAGTGGCGGGACTAGCGGGGCCCGGTACCAAGAGACCCAGTACTTC	CAWSGGTSGARYQETQYF
TRBV27	few	TRBJ2-7	NA	TGTGCCAGCAGTCCCACCGCAGGGGATCGGGAGCAGTACTTC	CASSPTAGDREQYF
TRBV9	few	TRBJ1-1	NA	TGTGCCAGCAGCGAGGGCCCCCGGGTACAGGTGAACACTGAAGCTTTCTTT	CASSEGPRVQVNTEAFF
TRBV9	NA	TRBJ2-3	TRBD2	TGTGCCAGCAGCCCCGGGACTAGCGATACGCAGTATTTT	CASSPGTSDTQYF
TRBV6-6	NA	TRBJ1-2	NA	TGTGCCAGCAGTTACGCGGGGGGGGATCGCTACACCTTC	CASSYAGGDRYTF
TRBV7-3	NA	TRBJ2-7	TRBD1	TGTGCCAGCAGCTTAAGTACAGGGGGGCATTTCGAGCAGTACTTC	CASSLSTGGHFEQYF
TRBV4-3	NA	TRBJ1-5	NA	TGCGCCAGCAGCCAAGATATCAACAGGGACGATCAGCCCCAGCATTTT	CASSQDINRDDQPQHF